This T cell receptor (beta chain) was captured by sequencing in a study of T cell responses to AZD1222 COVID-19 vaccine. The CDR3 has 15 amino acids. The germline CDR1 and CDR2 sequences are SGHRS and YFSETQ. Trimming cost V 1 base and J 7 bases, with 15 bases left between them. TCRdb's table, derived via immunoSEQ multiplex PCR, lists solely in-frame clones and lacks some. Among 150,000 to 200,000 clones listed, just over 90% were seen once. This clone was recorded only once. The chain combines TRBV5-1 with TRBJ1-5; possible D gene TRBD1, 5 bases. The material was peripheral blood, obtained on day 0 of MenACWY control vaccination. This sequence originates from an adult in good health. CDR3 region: CASSLLGTRDQPQHF. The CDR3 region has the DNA TGCGCCAGCAGCTTGTTAGGGACGCGGGACCAGCCCCAGCATTTT.